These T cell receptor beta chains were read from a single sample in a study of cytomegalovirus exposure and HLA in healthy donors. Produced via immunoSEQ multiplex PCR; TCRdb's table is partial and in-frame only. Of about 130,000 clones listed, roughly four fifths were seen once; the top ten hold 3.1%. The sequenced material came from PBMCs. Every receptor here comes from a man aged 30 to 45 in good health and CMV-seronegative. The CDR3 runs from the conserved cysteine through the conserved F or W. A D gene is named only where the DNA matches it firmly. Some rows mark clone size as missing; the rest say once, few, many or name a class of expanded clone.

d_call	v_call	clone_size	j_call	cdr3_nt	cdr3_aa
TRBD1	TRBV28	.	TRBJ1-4	TGTGCCAGCAGCCCGGGACAGGAGGGAAAACTGTTTTTT	CASSPGQEGKLFF
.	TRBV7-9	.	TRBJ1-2	TGTGCCAGCAGCCACCTCTCGACAGTCTTCTATGGCTACACCTTC	CASSHLSTVFYGYTF
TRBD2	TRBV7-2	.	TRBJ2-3	TGTGCCAGCAGCTACGCCGGGACTAGCGGCACAGATACGCAGTATTTT	CASSYAGTSGTDTQYF
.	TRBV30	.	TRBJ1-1	TGTGCCTGGAGTCCCAGGATGAACACTGAAGCTTTCTTT	CAWSPRMNTEAFF
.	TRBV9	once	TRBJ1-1	TGTGCCAGCAGCGTGGTCTGGGAGCCCACTGAAGCTTTCTTT	CASSVVWEPTEAFF
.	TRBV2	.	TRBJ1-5	TGTGCCAGCAGGAGGGAGAATCAGCCCCAGCATTTT	CASRRENQPQHF
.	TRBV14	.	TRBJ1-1	TGTGCCAGCAGCCCGCCTCCGACAGCCCTAACCATGAACACTGAAGCTTTCTTT	CASSPPPTALTMNTEAFF
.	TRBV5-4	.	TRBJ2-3	TGTGCCAGCAGCCCACCGGGGACAGATACGCAGTATTTT	CASSPPGTDTQYF
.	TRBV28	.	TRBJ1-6	TGTGCCAGCAGTCGAGGCGAGCTAATTCATAATTCACCCCTCCACTTT	CASSRGELIHNSPLHF
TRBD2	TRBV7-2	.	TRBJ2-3	TGTGCCAGCAGCCCTAACCTTAGCGGGCCTGCAGATACGCAGTATTTT	CASSPNLSGPADTQYF
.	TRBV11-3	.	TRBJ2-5	TGTGCCAGCAGCTTAAACAGGCTAGAGACCCAGTACTTC	CASSLNRLETQYF
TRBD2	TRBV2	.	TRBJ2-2	TGTGCCAGCAGAACTCTAGCGGGGGGGAACACCGGGGAGCTGTTTTTT	CASRTLAGGNTGELFF
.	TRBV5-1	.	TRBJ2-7	TGCGCCAGCAGCTTGGATTCGGGTAACGAGCAGTACTTC	CASSLDSGNEQYF
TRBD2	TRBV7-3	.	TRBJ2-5	TGTGCCAGCAGCCCAACTAGCGGGGGTGGAGAGACCCAGTACTTC	CASSPTSGGGETQYF
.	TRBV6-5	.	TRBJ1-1	TGTGCCAGCAATCCCCCCCAAAGCCGAGCTTTCTTT	CASNPPQSRAFF
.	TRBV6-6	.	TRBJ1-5	TGTGCCAGCAGTCTTGGGGACATTAATCAGCCCCAGCATTTT	CASSLGDINQPQHF